The next 20 T cell receptor beta chains were all read from a single sample in a study of OX40 agonist ivuxolimab in advanced cancers. Assay: immunoSEQ multiplex PCR; the TCRdb copy retains only in-frame clones and omits some. This table has about 69,000 clones, 90% appearing once. Sequencing used CD4+ or CD8+ T cells sorted from blood, obtained in a trial of the OX40 agonist ivuxolimab. The receptors were sampled from an adult with an advanced solid tumor such as melanoma, head and neck, liver or kidney cancer.

CDR3 protein: CASSPLPRDSRETQYF. DNA for the CDR3: TGCGCCAGCAGCCCCCTCCCCCGGGACTCTAGGGAGACCCAGTACTTC. The chain combines TRBV5-1 with TRBJ2-5; possible D gene TRBD2, 6 bases. Trimming took off 4 bases at V and 5 bases at J, with 21 bases between the two ends. CDR1 is SGHRS, CDR2 YFSETQ, per germline. The CDR3 covers 16 residues. The full variable domain, its missing parts supplied by reference TRBV5-1 and TRBJ2-5, is KAGVTQTPRYLIKTRGQQVTLSCSPISGHRSVSWYQQTPGQGLQFLFEYFSETQRNKGNFPGRFSGRQFSNSRSEMNVSTLELGDSALYLCASSPLPRDSRETQYFGPGTRLLVL.

This clone was seen a handful of times. The gene calls are TRBV19 and TRBJ2-2, with 7 bases lining up with TRBD2. The CDR3 totals 19 residues. Germline V gene sequence: CDR1 LNHDA, CDR2 SQIVND (reference sequence). V lost 3 bases and J lost 2; bases outside the gene matches: 15. The CDR3 sequence is CASSILALGGLTNTGELFF. The CDR3 DNA is TGTGCCAGTAGTATTTTAGCTTTGGGGGGACTAACCAACACCGGGGAGCTGTTTTTT. The whole variable domain, filled in from reference TRBV19 and TRBJ2-2, reads DGGITQSPKYLFRKEGQNVTLSCEQNLNHDAMYWYRQDPGQGLRLIYYSQIVNDFQKGDIAEGYSVSREKKESFPLTVTSAQKNPTAFYLCASSILALGGLTNTGELFFGEGSRLTVL.

This clone has a count of ten or more. The chain links TRBV28 to TRBJ2-7; D is uncertain. With 3 bases removed from V and 4 bases from J, the gap between germline ends came to 7 bases. The CDR3 has 12 amino acids. CDR1 is MDHEN and CDR2 is SYDVKM in the germline V gene. CDR3 in amino acids: CASSLGIYEQYF. CDR3 DNA: TGTGCCAGCAGTTTGGGGATTTACGAGCAGTACTTC.

This chain links TRBV4-1 with TRBJ2-7; 8 positions match TRBD2. The CDR3 covers 17 residues. Germline CDR1 reads MGHRA; CDR2 reads YSYEKL. V trimming: 1 base; J trimming: 3 bases; junction bases outside the gene matches: 11. For the CDR3, the DNA is TGCGCCAGCAGCCAAGTCGGGGGGGGACTAACAAACTACGAGCAGTACTTC. Protein: CASSQVGGGLTNYEQYF.

The chain is built from TRBV27 and TRBJ2-5; the D gene could be TRBD1 or TRBD2 (6 bases each). The CDR3 length is 15 residues. Trimming stripped 5 bases from V and 5 bases from J, with 18 bases between. Germline CDR1 reads MNHEY; CDR2 reads SMNVEV (reference sequence). The CDR3 spells CASSTRVEGGETQYF. The CDR3 DNA reads TGTGCCAGCAGTACCCGGGTGGAGGGGGGTGAGACCCAGTACTTC.

In this sample, this clone turned up once. The V gene is TRBV11-3, the J gene TRBJ2-2; maybe TRBD1 (5 bases). V was trimmed by 5 bases and J by 4 bases, leaving 17 bases between them. This CDR3 comprises 16 residues. CDR1 is SGHNT and CDR2 is YENEEA in the germline V gene. CDR3 coding DNA: TGTGCCAGCAGCGCAAGTCAGGGTGTCGGCACCGGGGAGCTGTTTTTT. Its translation is CASSASQGVGTGELFF.

The chain employs TRBV6-5 and TRBJ1-2; TRBD1 matches at 7 bases. Trimming at V came to 5 bases and at J to 8 bases, leaving 5 bases not matched to a gene. This CDR3 comprises 12 residues. The germline V gene has CDR1 MNHEY and CDR2 SVGAGI. The CDR3 bases are TGTGCCAGCAGTACAAGGGGGCGCGGCTACACCTTC. Protein sequence: CASSTRGRGYTF.

Here the CDR3 reads CASSKDQNTEAFF. The CDR3, as DNA: TGTGCCAGCAGTAAAGACCAGAACACTGAAGCTTTCTTT. V usage is TRBV6-1 and J usage is TRBJ1-1, with unresolved D. Germline V gene sequence: CDR1 MNHNS, CDR2 SASEGT. Trimming took 5 bases from V and 1 from J, leaving 8 bases between them. This CDR3 spans 13 amino acids.

The chain recombines TRBV7-9 with TRBJ1-6, with D possibly being TRBD1 (5 bases). The CDR3 is made up of 14 amino acids. Germline lookup yields CDR1 SEHNR and CDR2 FQNEAQ (reference sequence). V lost 2 bases and J lost 9, with 11 bases in between. CDR3 DNA: TGTGCCAGCAGCTTATCCAGGGTGGGTTCACCCCTCCACTTT. It is translated as CASSLSRVGSPLHF.

The rearrangement uses TRBV27 and TRBJ2-7; D uncertain. This CDR3 spans 10 amino acids. From germline, CDR1 is MNHEY and CDR2 SMNVEV (reference sequence). The V gene lost 4 bases and the J gene lost 10 bases, with 8 bases spanning the gap. CDR3 amino acids: CASSSLCQYF. The CDR3 DNA reads TGTGCCAGCAGTTCCTTATGTCAGTACTTC.

J is TRBJ2-2 and V is TRBV4-2, with D perhaps matching TRBD1 (7 bases). The germline V and J ends were trimmed by 3 bases and 6 bases, with 11 bases remaining between them. This CDR3 is built from 14 residues. CDR1 is LGHNA, CDR2 YNFKEQ, per germline. The CDR3 loop is CASSHIRGAGELFF. DNA of the CDR3: TGTGCCAGCAGCCACATCAGGGGGGCCGGGGAGCTGTTTTTT.

This chain uses TRBV7-3 with TRBJ2-4; 9 bases agree with TRBD1. V was clipped by 5 bases and J by 8 bases; unmatched bases: 10. This CDR3 is 15 amino acids long. CDR1 is SGHTA and CDR2 is FQGTGA in the germline V gene. CDR3 sequence reads: CASSLGPGQGYIQYF. The CDR3 nucleotides read TGTGCCAGCAGCCTAGGTCCGGGACAGGGATACATTCAGTACTTC. The entire variable domain, with the rest obtained from reference TRBV7-3 and TRBJ2-4, is as follows: GAGVSQTPSNKVTEKGKYVELRCDPISGHTALYWYRQSLGQGPEFLIYFQGTGAADDSGLPNDRFFAVRPEGSVSTLKIQRTERGDSAVYLCASSLGPGQGYIQYFGAGTRLSVL.

V usage is TRBV11-2 and J usage is TRBJ2-7; D unclear. V dropped 5 bases and J dropped 3 bases, with 17 bases sitting between them. This CDR3 has 15 amino acids. From germline, CDR1 is SGHAT and CDR2 FQNNGV. In DNA, the CDR3 is TGTGCCAGCAGCACCTCTTCTGGACCCTACTACGAGCAGTACTTC. It is translated as CASSTSSGPYYEQYF.

In this sample, this clone turned up once. The DNA of the CDR3 is TGTGCCAGCAGCCGGGCGGGGTTCCGTCTCTATGGCTACACCTTC. It translates to CASSRAGFRLYGYTF. The chain recombines TRBV5-4 with TRBJ1-2; D gene uncertain. V lost 4 bases, J lost 4 bases, and 17 bases lay in between. CDR1 SGHNT and CDR2 YYREEE come from the germline V gene (reference sequence). The CDR3 extends over 15 amino acids.

The chain couples TRBV5-1 to TRBJ2-7; weak D call: TRBD1 (5 bases). Trimming removed 4 bases from V and 3 bases from J, with 17 bases in between. CDR1 is SGHRS and CDR2 is YFSETQ in the germline V gene. CDR3 size: 15 residues. CDR3 in DNA: TGCGCCAGCAGCCTGACTGGGGCAATATACTACGAGCAGTACTTC. This encodes CASSLTGAIYYEQYF.

This chain joins TRBV15 and TRBJ2-7, with D possibly being TRBD1 or TRBD2 (6 bases each). This CDR3 spans 14 amino acids. Deletions cut 2 bases from V and 1 base from J, with 9 bases between. Germline V lookup: CDR1 LNHNV, CDR2 YYDKDF (reference sequence). For the CDR3, the DNA is TGTGCCACCAGCAGAAGGGGGGTTTCCTACGAGCAGTACTTC. Translated: CATSRRGVSYEQYF.

This sequence joins TRBV21-1 and TRBJ2-7. TRBV21-1 is a listed pseudogene. The CDR3 is 12 amino acids. CDR3 residues: CASSKETYEQYF. The CDR3 bases are TGTGCCAGCAGCAAAGAGACCTACGAGCAGTACTTC.

The chain combines TRBV6-4 with TRBJ1-4, with TRBD1 identical over 7 bases. This CDR3 region has 15 residues. Trimming cost V 6 bases and J 4 bases; bases outside gene matches: 8. Germline lookup yields CDR1 MRHNA and CDR2 SNTAGT. The CDR3 spells CASSPQGQFNEKLFF. The CDR3, as DNA: TGTGCCAGCAGCCCCCAGGGACAGTTTAATGAAAAACTGTTTTTT.

This chain uses TRBV7-2 with TRBJ2-3, with 9 bases matching TRBD2. Germline CDR1 and CDR2: SGHTA and FQGNSA. The CDR3 length is 17 residues. After removal of 3 bases from V and 5 bases from J, the junction contained 12 bases not matched to a gene. CDR3 protein: CASSFALTSGGRDTQYF. In DNA form, the CDR3 reads TGTGCCAGCAGCTTCGCCCTGACTAGCGGAGGGAGAGATACGCAGTATTTT.

The chain employs TRBV30 and TRBJ1-2; the D is unclear. Germline V gene data show CDR1 as GTSNPN and CDR2 as SVGIG (reference sequence). This CDR3 region has 14 residues. Trimming removed 4 bases at V and 1 base at J, with 13 bases between. This chain's CDR3 is CAWNGQENNYGYTF. Here the CDR3 DNA reads TGTGCCTGGAATGGGCAGGAAAATAACTATGGCTACACCTTC.